A selection of T cell receptor beta chains follows, all from one sample in a study of neoadjuvant nivolumab and ipilimumab in lung cancer. TCRdb's table, derived via immunoSEQ multiplex PCR, lists solely in-frame clones and lacks some. The data hold over 25,000 clones, with 83% observed a single time. Sequencing used tumor tissue, obtained after neoadjuvant nivolumab, alone or with ipilimumab, at or shortly before surgery. These receptors came from an adult with non-small cell lung cancer. The CDR3 runs from the conserved cysteine through the conserved F or W. D genes are given only for firm matches. Size values are once, few and many counts, or a class for expanded clones, and some rows have none.

D gene: -
clone size: -
J gene: TRBJ2-7
V gene: TRBV5-3
CDR3 DNA: TGTGCCAGAAGCCATCACAGTTCCTACGAGCAGTACTTC
CDR3 protein: CARSHHSSYEQYF

D gene: -
clone size: -
J gene: TRBJ2-1
V gene: TRBV9
CDR3 DNA: TGTGCCAGCAGCGTTTCGTCCGCCAATGAGCAGTTCTTC
CDR3 protein: CASSVSSANEQFF

D gene: TRBD2
clone size: -
J gene: TRBJ2-5
V gene: TRBV5-1
CDR3 DNA: TGCGCCAGCAGCCCGGGGGGGTACCAAGAGACCCAGTACTTC
CDR3 protein: CASSPGGYQETQYF

D gene: -
clone size: -
J gene: TRBJ2-7
V gene: TRBV4-2
CDR3 DNA: TGTGCCAGCAGCCGGGACCTTCGGGACGAGCAGTACTTC
CDR3 protein: CASSRDLRDEQYF

D gene: -
clone size: few
J gene: TRBJ2-7
V gene: TRBV5-1
CDR3 DNA: TGCGCCAGCAGCTTGGCCGGAAACGAGCAGTACTTC
CDR3 protein: CASSLAGNEQYF

D gene: -
clone size: -
J gene: TRBJ2-3
V gene: TRBV7-2
CDR3 DNA: TGTGCCAGCAGCTTCGGAGGGGATACGCAGTATTTT
CDR3 protein: CASSFGGDTQYF

D gene: -
clone size: -
J gene: TRBJ1-4
V gene: TRBV2
CDR3 DNA: TGTGCCAGCAGTGGGCGAATGAGTGAAAAACTGTTTTTT
CDR3 protein: CASSGRMSEKLFF

D gene: TRBD1
clone size: -
J gene: TRBJ2-7
V gene: TRBV2
CDR3 DNA: TGTGCCACCCGGACAGGGAGTGTCTCCTACGAGCAGTACTTC
CDR3 protein: CATRTGSVSYEQYF

D gene: -
clone size: -
J gene: TRBJ1-5
V gene: TRBV18
CDR3 DNA: TGTGCCAGCTCACCACCTGGCGCAGGACTTAATCAGCCCCAGCATTTT
CDR3 protein: CASSPPGAGLNQPQHF

D gene: -
clone size: -
J gene: TRBJ2-1
V gene: TRBV6-6
CDR3 DNA: TGTGCCAGCAGCCCCGGCATGCGGGGCAATGAGCAGTTCTTC
CDR3 protein: CASSPGMRGNEQFF

D gene: -
clone size: once
J gene: TRBJ2-5
V gene: TRBV25-1
CDR3 DNA: TGTGCCACTAACTCAGGGGAAATGGAGACCCAGTACTTC
CDR3 protein: CATNSGEMETQYF

D gene: -
clone size: -
J gene: TRBJ2-3
V gene: TRBV18
CDR3 DNA: TGTGCCAGCTCACCAGGGTCTCCTAGTGCAGATACGCAGTATTTT
CDR3 protein: CASSPGSPSADTQYF

D gene: -
clone size: -
J gene: TRBJ1-1
V gene: TRBV20-1
CDR3 DNA: TGCAGTGTGAACACTGAAGCTTTCTTT
CDR3 protein: CSVNTEAFF

D gene: -
clone size: few
J gene: TRBJ2-7
V gene: TRBV5-4
CDR3 DNA: TGTGCCAGCAGCCGGGACACCTATCGGGAGCAGTACTTC
CDR3 protein: CASSRDTYREQYF

D gene: -
clone size: -
J gene: TRBJ2-7
V gene: TRBV7-9
CDR3 DNA: TGTGCCAGCAGCCCTCCCCAGGACTCTAACTACGAGCAGTACTTC
CDR3 protein: CASSPPQDSNYEQYF

D gene: -
clone size: -
J gene: TRBJ1-3
V gene: TRBV28
CDR3 DNA: TGTGCCAGCAGTCCGTTGATATCTGGAAACACCATATATTTT
CDR3 protein: CASSPLISGNTIYF

D gene: TRBD2
clone size: -
J gene: TRBJ2-5
V gene: TRBV6-1
CDR3 DNA: TGTGCCAGCGGGCTAGCGGGGGCTGAGACCCAGTACTTC
CDR3 protein: CASGLAGAETQYF

D gene: -
clone size: -
J gene: TRBJ2-7
V gene: TRBV28
CDR3 DNA: TGTGCCAGCAGCTTTTCCCCTAACGTATACGAGCAGTACTTC
CDR3 protein: CASSFSPNVYEQYF

D gene: -
clone size: -
J gene: TRBJ2-3
V gene: TRBV27
CDR3 DNA: TGTGCCACCAGGCCGAGCACAGATACGCAGTATTTT
CDR3 protein: CATRPSTDTQYF

D gene: -
clone size: -
J gene: TRBJ1-4
V gene: TRBV28
CDR3 DNA: TGTGCCAGCGTTACTGGTGGGTCTAATGAAAAACTGTTTTTT
CDR3 protein: CASVTGGSNEKLFF

D gene: -
clone size: -
J gene: TRBJ2-2
V gene: TRBV7-9
CDR3 DNA: TGTGCCAGCGGGGGAGGGGGCTGGACCGGGGAGCTGTTTTTT
CDR3 protein: CASGGGGWTGELFF

D gene: TRBD1
clone size: -
J gene: TRBJ1-2
V gene: TRBV30
CDR3 DNA: TGTGCCTGCAGGGGGTCGGTGGTTGGCTACACCTTC
CDR3 protein: CACRGSVVGYTF

D gene: TRBD1
clone size: once
J gene: TRBJ2-7
V gene: TRBV29-1
CDR3 DNA: TGCAGCAAGACAGGGGTCGGCTACGAGCAGTACTTC
CDR3 protein: CSKTGVGYEQYF

D gene: -
clone size: once
J gene: TRBJ1-2
V gene: TRBV7-9
CDR3 DNA: TGTGCCAGCAGCTGGACTTATGGCTACACCTTC
CDR3 protein: CASSWTYGYTF

D gene: -
clone size: -
J gene: TRBJ2-3
V gene: TRBV5-1
CDR3 DNA: TGCGCCAGCAGCACCGGACAGCTCACAGATACGCAGTATTTT
CDR3 protein: CASSTGQLTDTQYF

D gene: -
clone size: -
J gene: TRBJ1-1
V gene: TRBV7-2
CDR3 DNA: TGTGCCAGCAGCTTCGGGGACGGAAGGAGGGCTGAAGCTTTCTTT
CDR3 protein: CASSFGDGRRAEAFF

D gene: -
clone size: few
J gene: TRBJ2-7
V gene: TRBV2
CDR3 DNA: TGTGCCAGCAGTACGGGGCCTTCCTACGAGCAGTACTTC
CDR3 protein: CASSTGPSYEQYF

D gene: -
clone size: -
J gene: TRBJ2-5
V gene: TRBV6-1
CDR3 DNA: TGTGCCAGCAGTGTTGTTCGGGGGATCCAAGAGACCCAGTACTTC
CDR3 protein: CASSVVRGIQETQYF

D gene: TRBD1
clone size: -
J gene: TRBJ2-6
V gene: TRBV5-1
CDR3 DNA: TGCGCCAGCGGACAGGGGGTTGGGGCCAACGTCCTGACTTTC
CDR3 protein: CASGQGVGANVLTF

D gene: -
clone size: -
J gene: TRBJ1-1
V gene: TRBV30
CDR3 DNA: TGTGCCTGGACCCCAATTGGGCATCTCTTT
CDR3 protein: CAWTPIGHLF

D gene: -
clone size: -
J gene: TRBJ1-5
V gene: TRBV28
CDR3 DNA: TGTGCCAGCAGTTTAGAGGGCGGCAGGGTTAGCAATCAGCCCCAGCATTTT
CDR3 protein: CASSLEGGRVSNQPQHF

D gene: -
clone size: -
J gene: TRBJ2-2
V gene: TRBV11-3
CDR3 DNA: TGTGCCAGCAGCTTAGATTTGGGGGCATTAACCGGGGAGCTGTTTTTT
CDR3 protein: CASSLDLGALTGELFF

D gene: -
clone size: -
J gene: TRBJ2-2
V gene: TRBV5-1
CDR3 DNA: TGCGCCAGCAGCTTGGTAGGGGATGGAGTCGGGGAGCTGTTTTTT
CDR3 protein: CASSLVGDGVGELFF

D gene: -
clone size: -
J gene: TRBJ2-2
V gene: TRBV7-8
CDR3 DNA: TGTGCCAGCAGCTTGGACGGGAGAGACACCGGGGAGCTGTTTTTT
CDR3 protein: CASSLDGRDTGELFF

D gene: -
clone size: -
J gene: TRBJ2-5
V gene: TRBV6-5
CDR3 DNA: TGTGCCACCAGTCAGGGGTTAGGAGAGACCCAGTACTTC
CDR3 protein: CATSQGLGETQYF

D gene: -
clone size: -
J gene: TRBJ2-3
V gene: TRBV6-1
CDR3 DNA: TGTGCCAGCAGTGAAAGGGAACCGAGCACAGATACGCAGTATTTT
CDR3 protein: CASSEREPSTDTQYF

D gene: TRBD2
clone size: -
J gene: TRBJ2-5
V gene: TRBV6-5
CDR3 DNA: TGTGCCAGCCAACTAGCGGGAGACGAGACCCAGTACTTC
CDR3 protein: CASQLAGDETQYF

D gene: -
clone size: -
J gene: TRBJ2-5
V gene: TRBV11-1
CDR3 DNA: TGTGCCAGCAGCTTAATGGGACTGGAGACCCAGTACTTC
CDR3 protein: CASSLMGLETQYF

D gene: -
clone size: few
J gene: TRBJ1-1
V gene: TRBV4-3
CDR3 DNA: TGCGCCAGCAGCCAATCGACAACGGGGGTGATCACTGAAGCTTTCTTT
CDR3 protein: CASSQSTTGVITEAFF

D gene: -
clone size: once
J gene: TRBJ1-1
V gene: TRBV5-8
CDR3 DNA: TGTGCCAGCAGCTTGTGGAGTGAAGCTTTCTTT
CDR3 protein: CASSLWSEAFF

D gene: -
clone size: -
J gene: TRBJ1-4
V gene: TRBV5-1
CDR3 DNA: TGCGCCAGCAGCTCAACAGGAACCGAGGGAAAACTGTTTTTT
CDR3 protein: CASSSTGTEGKLFF

D gene: TRBD1
clone size: -
J gene: TRBJ1-1
V gene: TRBV10-2
CDR3 DNA: TGCGCCATAAGACAGGGAGGGGACACTGAAGCTTTCTTT
CDR3 protein: CAIRQGGDTEAFF

D gene: -
clone size: -
J gene: TRBJ2-1
V gene: TRBV6-5
CDR3 DNA: TGTGCCAGCAGTCCCGTGTGGGATAGTCACAATGAGCAGTTCTTC
CDR3 protein: CASSPVWDSHNEQFF

D gene: TRBD2
clone size: -
J gene: TRBJ2-1
V gene: TRBV5-1
CDR3 DNA: TGCGCCAGCAGTCCCGGGGGGTACCAGCAGTTCTTC
CDR3 protein: CASSPGGYQQFF

D gene: TRBD1
clone size: -
J gene: TRBJ1-4
V gene: TRBV7-2
CDR3 DNA: TGTGCCAGCAGCTTAGGGACAGGGGATGCTGAAAAACTGTTTTTT
CDR3 protein: CASSLGTGDAEKLFF

D gene: -
clone size: once
J gene: TRBJ2-5
V gene: TRBV7-2
CDR3 DNA: TGTGCCAGCAGCACGTCCCCGACTACGTCCCAGTACTTC
CDR3 protein: CASSTSPTTSQYF

D gene: TRBD1
clone size: -
J gene: TRBJ1-1
V gene: TRBV30
CDR3 DNA: TGTGCCTGGAGCGCTAGACCGGGACAGGGAGGAACTGAAGCTTTCTTT
CDR3 protein: CAWSARPGQGGTEAFF

D gene: -
clone size: -
J gene: TRBJ1-2
V gene: TRBV25-1
CDR3 DNA: TGTGCCAGCAGTGAATACCCGGACGGGGGGCGCGACTATGGCTACACCTTC
CDR3 protein: CASSEYPDGGRDYGYTF

D gene: TRBD1
clone size: -
J gene: TRBJ2-5
V gene: TRBV11-2
CDR3 DNA: TGTGCCAGCAGCGTGGGACAGGGGGGTCAAGAGACCCAGTACTTC
CDR3 protein: CASSVGQGGQETQYF

D gene: TRBD1
clone size: -
J gene: TRBJ2-1
V gene: TRBV5-4
CDR3 DNA: TGTGCCAGCAGCGACGACAGGGGGCTGTACAATGAGCAGTTCTTC
CDR3 protein: CASSDDRGLYNEQFF

D gene: -
clone size: -
J gene: TRBJ2-1
V gene: TRBV18
CDR3 DNA: TGTGCCAGCTCTCTCACCTCTACCAATGAGCAGTTCTTC
CDR3 protein: CASSLTSTNEQFF

D gene: TRBD1
clone size: -
J gene: TRBJ1-5
V gene: TRBV5-4
CDR3 DNA: TGTGCCAGCAGCGAGGACAGGGGGGGGGATCAGCCCCAGCATTTT
CDR3 protein: CASSEDRGGDQPQHF

D gene: -
clone size: -
J gene: TRBJ1-6
V gene: TRBV30
CDR3 DNA: TGTGCCTGGTCCAGACAGCGCCTGAATTCACCCCTCCACTTT
CDR3 protein: CAWSRQRLNSPLHF

D gene: TRBD1
clone size: once
J gene: TRBJ1-5
V gene: TRBV29-1
CDR3 DNA: TGCAGCGTGACAGGGATTGGTGGTCAGCCCCAGCATTTT
CDR3 protein: CSVTGIGGQPQHF